This T cell receptor (beta chain) stems from a study of shared clonotypes between healthy human individuals. It was into CD45RA+ naive and CD45RA-negative memory subsets that the CD4+ cells were split. For each subset, genomic DNA was distributed in equal portions over several immunoSEQ plates. Data came from immunoSEQ multiplex PCR; TCRdb stores just in-frame clones and leaves some out. The sample yields some 2,000,000 clones, approximately 96% seen once. Trimming removed 6 bases at V and 0 bases at J, with 4 bases between. The CDR3 has 12 amino acids. Germline CDR1 LGHNT, CDR2 FRNRAP. The chain recombines TRBV12-5 with TRBJ2-3, with D unclear. Sequencing input: naive CD4+ T cells sorted from blood. Subset in this sample: CD45RA+ positively selected. The receptor comes from a man between 18 and 29 years old in good health. The CDR3 DNA reads TGTGCTAGTGGGACCAGCACAGATACGCAGTATTTT. It encodes CASGTSTDTQYF. Using reference TRBV12-5 and TRBJ2-3 for the parts outside the CDR3, the full variable domain is DARVTQTPRHKVTEMGQEVTMRCQPILGHNTVFWYRQTMMQGLELLAYFRNRAPLDDSGMPKDRFSAEMPDATLATLKIQPSEPRDSAVYFCASGTSTDTQYFGPGTRLTVL.